This passage covers 2 T cell receptor beta chains from one sample sequenced in a study of T-cell reconstitution after alpha-beta-depleted transplantation in children. Preparation of the TCRbeta library was carried out with unique molecular identifiers. TCRdb ran MiXCR on the PCR reads and lists one entry per CDR3 protein. The repertoire holds hundreds of thousands of distinct CDR3 sequences, roughly 18% seen once, with 3.3% in the top ten. This material consisted of PBMCs from the stem cell graft donor, taken from the stem cell graft. These receptors were collected from a human donor who donated a stem cell graft to a child with acute lymphoblastic leukemia.

This clonotype came up a few times. The gene calls are TRBV5-8 and TRBJ1-6; D is unresolved. The CDR3 sequence is 13 residues long. In germline, CDR1 is SGHTS, CDR2 YDEGEE. V was trimmed by 7 bases and J by 10 bases, leaving 15 bases between them. CDR3 residues: CASERGVQSPLHF. The CDR3 coding sequence is TGTGCCAGCGAGAGAGGAGTACAGTCACCCCTCCACTTT.

This clonotype was picked up many times. The chain uses TRBV7-9 and TRBJ2-7, with 13 bases that match TRBD2. V lost 5 bases to trimming and J lost 2 bases; unmatched junction nucleotides: 3. From germline, CDR1 is SEHNR and CDR2 FQNEAQ (reference sequence). The CDR3 is 15 amino acids. The CDR3 sequence is CASSSGLAGAYEQYF. In DNA form, the CDR3 reads TGTGCCAGCAGCAGCGGACTAGCGGGAGCCTACGAGCAGTACTTC.